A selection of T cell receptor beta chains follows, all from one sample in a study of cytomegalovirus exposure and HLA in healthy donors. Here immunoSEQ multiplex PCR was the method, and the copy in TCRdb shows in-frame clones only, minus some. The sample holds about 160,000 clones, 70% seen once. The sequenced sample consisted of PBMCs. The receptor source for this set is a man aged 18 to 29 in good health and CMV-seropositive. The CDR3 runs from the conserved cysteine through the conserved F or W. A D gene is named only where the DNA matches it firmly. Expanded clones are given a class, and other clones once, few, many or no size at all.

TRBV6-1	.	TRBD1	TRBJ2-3	CASSRQGVMADTQYF	TGTGCCAGCAGTCGACAGGGGGTAATGGCAGATACGCAGTATTTT
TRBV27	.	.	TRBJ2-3	CASSPTGRGADTQYF	TGTGCCAGCAGTCCGACAGGGCGGGGGGCAGATACGCAGTATTTT
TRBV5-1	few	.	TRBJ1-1	CASSPGEGRSEAFF	TGCGCCAGCAGTCCGGGTGAGGGGAGGTCTGAAGCTTTCTTT
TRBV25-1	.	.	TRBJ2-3	CASSEYLGTSSTDTQYF	TGTGCCAGCAGTGAATATCTCGGGACTTCTAGCACAGATACGCAGTATTTT
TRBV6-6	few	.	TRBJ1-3	CASSYPGLSGNTIYF	TGTGCCAGCAGTTACCCAGGCCTCTCTGGAAACACCATATATTTT
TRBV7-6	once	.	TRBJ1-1	CASSLGSGPNTEAFF	TGTGCCAGCAGCTTAGGGTCGGGTCCGAACACTGAAGCTTTCTTT
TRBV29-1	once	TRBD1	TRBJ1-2	CSVEDELGRGQARGYGYTF	TGCAGCGTTGAAGATGAGCTGGGCAGGGGGCAAGCTAGGGGCTATGGCTACACCTTC
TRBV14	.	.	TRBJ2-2	CASSQEWPQNTGELFF	TGTGCCAGCAGCCAAGAGTGGCCACAAAACACCGGGGAGCTGTTTTTT
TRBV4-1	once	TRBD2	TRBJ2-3	CASSQEPGGQTDTQYF	TGCGCCAGCAGCCAAGAACCGGGAGGGCAGACAGATACGCAGTATTTT
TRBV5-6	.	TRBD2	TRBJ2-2	CASSIKRDLTGELFF	TGTGCCAGCAGCATCAAGCGGGACCTCACCGGGGAGCTGTTTTTT
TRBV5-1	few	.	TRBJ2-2	CASSLVSGAGTGELFF	TGCGCCAGCAGCTTGGTGTCAGGGGCGGGCACCGGGGAGCTGTTTTTT
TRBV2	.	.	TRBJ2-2	CASSSRQIGRRTGELFF	TGTGCCAGCAGTTCCCGGCAAATAGGTCGGAGGACCGGGGAGCTGTTTTTT
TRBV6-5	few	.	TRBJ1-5	CASSLNQPQHF	TGTGCCAGCAGTCTTAATCAGCCCCAGCATTTT
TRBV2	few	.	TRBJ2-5	CASSVTVQETQYF	TGTGCCAGCAGTGTAACAGTCCAAGAGACCCAGTACTTC
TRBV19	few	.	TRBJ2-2	CASSNGLFGTTGELFF	TGTGCCAGTAGTAATGGACTTTTTGGTACGACCGGGGAGCTGTTTTTT
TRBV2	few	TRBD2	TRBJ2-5	CASNSGGLQETQYF	TGTGCCAGCAATAGCGGGGGGCTTCAAGAGACCCAGTACTTC
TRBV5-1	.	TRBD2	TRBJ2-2	CASSHSTSGRYPGTGELFF	TGCGCCAGCAGCCACTCAACTAGCGGGAGGTACCCGGGGACCGGGGAGCTGTTTTTT
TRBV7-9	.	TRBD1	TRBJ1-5	CASSLDRGNQPQHF	TGTGCCAGCAGCTTAGACAGGGGAAATCAGCCCCAGCATTTT
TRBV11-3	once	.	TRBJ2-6	CASSPSGANVLTF	TGTGCCAGCAGCCCTAGTGGGGCCAACGTCCTGACTTTC
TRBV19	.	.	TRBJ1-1	CASSPQGGTEAFF	TGTGCCAGTAGCCCACAGGGAGGGACTGAAGCTTTCTTT
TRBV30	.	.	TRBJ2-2	CAWRGSYTGELFF	TGTGCCTGGAGGGGCAGCTACACCGGGGAGCTGTTTTTT
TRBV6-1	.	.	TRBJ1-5	CASRVDRGKPQHF	TGTGCCAGCAGAGTCGATCGAGGGAAGCCCCAGCATTTT
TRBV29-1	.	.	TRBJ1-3	CSVEGSIGNTIYF	TGCAGCGTTGAAGGTTCCATTGGAAACACCATATATTTT
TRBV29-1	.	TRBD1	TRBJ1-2	CSVGAGGNYGYTF	TGCAGCGTTGGGGCAGGGGGTAACTATGGCTACACCTTC
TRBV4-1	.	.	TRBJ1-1	CASSPLGGDTEAFF	TGCGCCAGCAGCCCGCTGGGGGGGGACACTGAAGCTTTCTTT
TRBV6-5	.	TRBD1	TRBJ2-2	CASSGDRGNTGELFF	TGTGCCAGCAGTGGGGACAGGGGGAATACCGGGGAGCTGTTTTTT
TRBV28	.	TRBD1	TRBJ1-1	CASSSATGLDTEAFF	TGTGCCAGCAGTTCGGCGACAGGGTTAGACACTGAAGCTTTCTTT
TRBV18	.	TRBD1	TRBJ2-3	CASSPPTAGQGADTQYF	TGTGCCAGCTCACCACCTACGGCGGGACAGGGGGCGGATACGCAGTATTTT
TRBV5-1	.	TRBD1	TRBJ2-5	CASSQGTGGSGETQYF	TGCGCCAGCAGCCAAGGGACAGGGGGCTCAGGAGAGACCCAGTACTTC
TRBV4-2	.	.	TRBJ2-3	CAVRDLNRADTQYF	TGTGCCGTAAGGGACTTAAATCGTGCAGATACGCAGTATTTT
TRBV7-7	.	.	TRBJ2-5	CASSLIPTGQETQYF	TGTGCTAGCAGCTTAATTCCGACAGGCCAAGAGACCCAGTACTTC
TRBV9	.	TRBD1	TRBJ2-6	CASSVEPLWTGGSGANVLTF	TGTGCCAGCAGCGTAGAGCCCTTGTGGACAGGGGGTTCGGGGGCCAACGTCCTGACTTTC
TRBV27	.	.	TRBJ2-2	CASSWRRDSGELFF	TGTGCCAGCAGTTGGAGGCGGGACTCCGGGGAGCTGTTTTTT
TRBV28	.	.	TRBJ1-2	CASSLATGGDGYTF	TGTGCCAGCAGTTTGGCCACAGGTGGGGATGGCTACACCTTC
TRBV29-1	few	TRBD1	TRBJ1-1	CSVVYRGGGGTEAFF	TGCAGCGTTGTATACAGGGGAGGAGGAGGGACTGAAGCTTTCTTT
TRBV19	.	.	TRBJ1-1	CASSERQRLLAEAFF	TGTGCCAGTAGTGAACGACAGAGGTTGTTGGCTGAAGCTTTCTTT
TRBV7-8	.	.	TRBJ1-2	CASSLESGIYGYTF	TGTGCCAGCAGCTTAGAGTCAGGGATCTATGGCTACACCTTC
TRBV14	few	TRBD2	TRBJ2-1	CASSQDVSGLGGMFF	TGTGCCAGCAGCCAAGACGTTAGCGGGCTGGGTGGAATGTTCTTC
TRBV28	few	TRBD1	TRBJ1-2	CASRDRSNYGYTF	TGTGCCAGCAGGGACAGGAGTAACTATGGCTACACCTTC
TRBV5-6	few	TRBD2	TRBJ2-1	CASSSLLAGVFNEQFF	TGTGCCAGCAGCTCGTTACTAGCGGGAGTGTTTAATGAGCAGTTCTTC
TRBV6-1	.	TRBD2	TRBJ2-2	CASSGLAGGPRTGELFF	TGTGCCAGCAGTGGACTAGCGGGGGGGCCTAGGACCGGGGAGCTGTTTTTT
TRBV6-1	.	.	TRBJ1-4	CASSELPGNEKLFF	TGTGCCAGCAGTGAATTGCCGGGGAATGAAAAACTGTTTTTT
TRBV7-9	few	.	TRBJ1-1	CASSNLPFAEAFF	TGTGCCAGCTCCAACCTACCCTTCGCTGAAGCTTTCTTT
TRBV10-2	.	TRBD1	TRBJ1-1	CASSERGQGEAFF	TGCGCCAGCAGTGAGCGGGGACAGGGTGAAGCTTTCTTT
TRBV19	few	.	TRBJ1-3	CASSFTSNSGNTIYF	TGTGCCAGTAGCTTCACTTCCAACTCTGGAAACACCATATATTTT
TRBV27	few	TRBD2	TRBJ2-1	CASSLLRTSGGHYNEQFF	TGTGCCAGCAGTCTCCTCAGGACTAGCGGGGGGCATTACAATGAGCAGTTCTTC
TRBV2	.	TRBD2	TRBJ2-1	CASNTFGTSENEQFF	TGTGCCAGCAACACCTTTGGGACTAGCGAGAATGAGCAGTTCTTC
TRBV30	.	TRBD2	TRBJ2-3	CAWGRTSVYLGDTQYF	TGTGCCTGGGGCCGGACTAGCGTATATTTGGGCGATACGCAGTATTTT
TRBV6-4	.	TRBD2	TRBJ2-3	CASSDASGSTDTQYF	TGTGCCAGCAGTGACGCTAGCGGGAGCACAGATACGCAGTATTTT
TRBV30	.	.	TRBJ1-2	CAWSRGTNYGYTF	TGTGCCTGGAGCCGCGGCACTAACTATGGCTACACCTTC
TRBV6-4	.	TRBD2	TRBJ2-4	CASTQTSGRAKNIQYF	TGTGCCAGCACCCAGACTAGCGGGAGAGCCAAAAACATTCAGTACTTC
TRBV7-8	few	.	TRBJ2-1	CASSLGRDGEQFF	TGTGCCAGCAGCTTAGGGAGGGATGGTGAGCAGTTCTTC
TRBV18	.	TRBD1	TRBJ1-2	CASSRTGHHYGYTF	TGTGCCAGCTCACGGACAGGGCATCACTATGGCTACACCTTC
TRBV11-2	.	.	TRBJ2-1	CASSLAGGNEQFF	TGTGCCAGCAGCTTAGCAGGGGGGAATGAGCAGTTCTTC
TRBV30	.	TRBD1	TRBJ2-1	CAWGQGAGEQFF	TGTGCCTGGGGACAGGGGGCTGGTGAGCAGTTCTTC
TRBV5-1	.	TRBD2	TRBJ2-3	CASSLEGLAGPDTQYF	TGCGCCAGCAGCTTGGAGGGACTAGCAGGCCCAGATACGCAGTATTTT
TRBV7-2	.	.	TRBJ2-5	CASSPQETQYF	TGTGCCAGCAGCCCACAAGAGACCCAGTACTTC
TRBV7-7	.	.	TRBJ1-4	CASSLTTGVNEKLFF	TGTGCTAGCAGCCTTACGACGGGAGTTAATGAAAAACTGTTTTTT
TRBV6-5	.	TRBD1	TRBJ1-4	CASSYGDSTGNEKLFF	TGTGCCAGCAGTTATGGGGATTCGACAGGGAACGAAAAACTGTTTTTT
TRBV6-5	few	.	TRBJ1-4	CASSYRGSNEKLFF	TGTGCCAGCAGTTATAGGGGGTCTAATGAAAAACTGTTTTTT